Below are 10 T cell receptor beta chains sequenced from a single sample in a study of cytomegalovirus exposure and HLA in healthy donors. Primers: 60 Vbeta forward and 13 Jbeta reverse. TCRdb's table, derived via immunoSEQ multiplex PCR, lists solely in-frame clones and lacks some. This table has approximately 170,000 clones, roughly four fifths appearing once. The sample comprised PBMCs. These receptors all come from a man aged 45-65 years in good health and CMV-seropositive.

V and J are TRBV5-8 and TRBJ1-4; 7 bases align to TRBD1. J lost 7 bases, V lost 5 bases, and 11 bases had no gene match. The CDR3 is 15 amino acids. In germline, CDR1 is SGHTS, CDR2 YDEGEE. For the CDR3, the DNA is TGTGCCAGCAGGCCCGACAGGGAATGGGGTGAAAAACTGTTTTTT. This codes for CASRPDREWGEKLFF.

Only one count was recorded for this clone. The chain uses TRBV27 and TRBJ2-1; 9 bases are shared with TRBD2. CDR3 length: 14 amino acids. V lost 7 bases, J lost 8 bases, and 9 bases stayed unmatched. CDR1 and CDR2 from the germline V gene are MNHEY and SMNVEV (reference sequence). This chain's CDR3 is CASTRGSGSYEQFF. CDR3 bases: TGTGCCAGCACCCGCGGTAGCGGGAGCTATGAGCAGTTCTTC.

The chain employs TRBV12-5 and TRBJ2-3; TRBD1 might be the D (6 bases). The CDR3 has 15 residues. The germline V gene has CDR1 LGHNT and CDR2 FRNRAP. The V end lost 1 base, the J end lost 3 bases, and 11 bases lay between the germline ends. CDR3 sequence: CASGLGAQGTDTQYF. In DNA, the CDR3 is TGTGCTAGTGGTTTGGGAGCTCAGGGGACAGATACGCAGTATTTT.

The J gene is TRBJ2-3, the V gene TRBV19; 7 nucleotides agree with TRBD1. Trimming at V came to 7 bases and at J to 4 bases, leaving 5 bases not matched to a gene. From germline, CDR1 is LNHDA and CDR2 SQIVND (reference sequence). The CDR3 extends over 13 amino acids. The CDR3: CASIDRASDTQYF. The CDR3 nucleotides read TGTGCCAGTATTGACAGGGCTTCAGATACGCAGTATTTT.

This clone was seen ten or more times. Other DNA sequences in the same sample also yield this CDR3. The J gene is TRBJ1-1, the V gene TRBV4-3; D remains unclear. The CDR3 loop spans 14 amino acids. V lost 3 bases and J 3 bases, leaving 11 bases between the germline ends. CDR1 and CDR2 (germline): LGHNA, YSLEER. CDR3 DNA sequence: TGCGCCAGCAGCCAGGATCCCGGGGACACTGAAGCTTTCTTT. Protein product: CASSQDPGDTEAFF.

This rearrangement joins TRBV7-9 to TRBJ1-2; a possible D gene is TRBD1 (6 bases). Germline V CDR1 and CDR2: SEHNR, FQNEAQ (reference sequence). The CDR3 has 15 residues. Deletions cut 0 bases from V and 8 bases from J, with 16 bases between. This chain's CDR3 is CASSLAIAGARGYTF. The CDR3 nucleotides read TGTGCCAGCAGCTTAGCCATCGCAGGGGCGAGGGGCTACACCTTC.

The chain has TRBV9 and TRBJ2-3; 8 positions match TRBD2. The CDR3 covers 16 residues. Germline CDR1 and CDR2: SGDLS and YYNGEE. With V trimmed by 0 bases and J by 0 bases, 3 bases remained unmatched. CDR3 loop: CASSVGSGISTDTQYF. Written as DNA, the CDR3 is TGTGCCAGCAGCGTAGGTAGCGGGATTAGCACAGATACGCAGTATTTT. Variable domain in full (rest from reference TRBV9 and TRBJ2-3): DSGVTQTPKHLITATGQRVTLRCSPRSGDLSVYWYQQSLDQGLQFLIQYYNGEERAKGNILERFSAQQFPDLHSELNLSSLELGDSALYFCASSVGSGISTDTQYFGPGTRLTVL.

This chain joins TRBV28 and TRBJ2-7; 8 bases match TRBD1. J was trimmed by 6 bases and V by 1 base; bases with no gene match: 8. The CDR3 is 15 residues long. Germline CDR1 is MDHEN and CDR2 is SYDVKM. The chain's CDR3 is CASSLLSRGQGEQYF. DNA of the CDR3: TGTGCCAGCAGTTTATTAAGCAGGGGGCAAGGCGAGCAGTACTTC.

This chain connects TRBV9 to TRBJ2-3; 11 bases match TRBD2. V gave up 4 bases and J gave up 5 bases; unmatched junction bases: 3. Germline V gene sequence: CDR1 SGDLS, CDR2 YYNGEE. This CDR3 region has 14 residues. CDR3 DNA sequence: TGTGCCAGCAGCACCGGGACTAGCGGAGATACGCAGTATTTT. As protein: CASSTGTSGDTQYF.

CDR3 in amino acids: CASSLVVGAADTQYF. DNA for the CDR3: TGCGCCAGCAGCTTGGTGGTAGGGGCTGCAGATACGCAGTATTTT. The chain recombines TRBV5-1 with TRBJ2-3; maybe TRBD1 (5 bases). The V and J ends lost 0 bases and 4 bases respectively, with 12 bases between them. Germline CDR1 is SGHRS and CDR2 is YFSETQ. The CDR3 contains 15 residues.